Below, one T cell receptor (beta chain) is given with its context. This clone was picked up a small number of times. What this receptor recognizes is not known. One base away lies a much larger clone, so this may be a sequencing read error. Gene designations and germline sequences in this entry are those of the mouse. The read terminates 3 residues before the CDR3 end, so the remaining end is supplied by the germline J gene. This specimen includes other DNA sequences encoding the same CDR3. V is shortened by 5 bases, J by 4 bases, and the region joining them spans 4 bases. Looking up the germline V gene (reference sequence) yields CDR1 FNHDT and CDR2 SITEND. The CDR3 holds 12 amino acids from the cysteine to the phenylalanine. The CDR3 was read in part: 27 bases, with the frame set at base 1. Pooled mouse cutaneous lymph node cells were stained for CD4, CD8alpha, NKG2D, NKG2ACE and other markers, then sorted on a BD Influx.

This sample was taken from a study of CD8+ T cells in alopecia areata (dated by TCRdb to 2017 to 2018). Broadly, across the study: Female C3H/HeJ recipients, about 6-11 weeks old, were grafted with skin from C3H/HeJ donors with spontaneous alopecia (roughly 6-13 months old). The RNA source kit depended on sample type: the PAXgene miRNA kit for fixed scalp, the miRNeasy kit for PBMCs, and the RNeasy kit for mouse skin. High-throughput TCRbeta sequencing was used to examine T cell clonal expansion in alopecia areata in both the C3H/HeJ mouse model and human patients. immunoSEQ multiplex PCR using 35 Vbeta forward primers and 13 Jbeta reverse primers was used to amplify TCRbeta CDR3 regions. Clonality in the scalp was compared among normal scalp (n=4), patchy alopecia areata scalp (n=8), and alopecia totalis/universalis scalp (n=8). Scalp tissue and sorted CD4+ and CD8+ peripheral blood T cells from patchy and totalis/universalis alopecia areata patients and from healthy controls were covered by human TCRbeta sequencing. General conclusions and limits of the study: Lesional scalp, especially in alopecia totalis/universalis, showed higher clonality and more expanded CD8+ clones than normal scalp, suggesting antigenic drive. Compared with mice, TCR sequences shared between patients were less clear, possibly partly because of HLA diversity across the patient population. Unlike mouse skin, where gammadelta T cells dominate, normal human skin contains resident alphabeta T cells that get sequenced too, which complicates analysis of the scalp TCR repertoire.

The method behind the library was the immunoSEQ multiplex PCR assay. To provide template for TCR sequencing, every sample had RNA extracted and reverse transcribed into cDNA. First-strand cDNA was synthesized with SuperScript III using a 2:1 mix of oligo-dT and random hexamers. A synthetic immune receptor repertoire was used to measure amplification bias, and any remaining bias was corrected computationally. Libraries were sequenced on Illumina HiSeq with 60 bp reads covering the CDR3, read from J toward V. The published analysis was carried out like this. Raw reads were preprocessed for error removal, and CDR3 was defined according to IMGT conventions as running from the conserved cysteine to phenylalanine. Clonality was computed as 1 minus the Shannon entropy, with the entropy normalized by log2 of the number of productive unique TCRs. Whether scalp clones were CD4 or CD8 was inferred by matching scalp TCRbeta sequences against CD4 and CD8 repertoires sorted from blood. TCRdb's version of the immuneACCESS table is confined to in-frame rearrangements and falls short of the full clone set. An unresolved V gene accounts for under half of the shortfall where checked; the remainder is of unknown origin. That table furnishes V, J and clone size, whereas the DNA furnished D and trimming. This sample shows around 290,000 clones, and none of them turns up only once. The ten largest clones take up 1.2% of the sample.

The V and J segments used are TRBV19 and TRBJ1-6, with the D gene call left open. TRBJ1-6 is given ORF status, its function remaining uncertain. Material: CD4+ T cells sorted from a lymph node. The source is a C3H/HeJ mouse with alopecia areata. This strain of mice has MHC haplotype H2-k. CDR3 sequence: CASSPYNSPLYF. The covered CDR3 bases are TGTGCCAGCAGCCCATATAATTCGCCC.